The 8 T cell receptor beta chains listed next were all sequenced from one sample in a study of shared clonotypes between healthy human individuals. Generated by immunoSEQ multiplex PCR, the TCRdb table keeps only in-frame clones and is missing some. The data contain under 750,000 clones, about two thirds of them singletons. The sequenced material came from memory CD4+ T cells sorted from blood. As to subset: CD45RA-negative fraction. These receptors originate from a woman in her twenties or thirties in good health.

V and J are TRBV27 and TRBJ2-1, with 12 bases matching TRBD2. Germline CDR1 reads MNHEY; CDR2 reads SMNVEV (reference sequence). The CDR3 is made up of 15 amino acids. With 2 bases clipped from V and 9 bases from J, the junction kept 5 bases outside the gene matches. The CDR3 nucleotides read TGTGCCAGCAGTTTACAATGGGGACTAGCGGGTGAGCAGTTCTTC. It is translated as CASSLQWGLAGEQFF.

The chain employs TRBV14 and TRBJ2-7; maybe TRBD2 (5 bases). This CDR3 comprises 14 residues. The V and J ends lost 3 bases and 2 bases respectively, with 11 bases between them. CDR1 and CDR2 from the germline V gene are SGHDN and FVKESK. CDR3 region: CASSQQLGPYEQYF. CDR3 coding DNA: TGTGCCAGCAGCCAGCAACTAGGGCCCTACGAGCAGTACTTC.

With regard to this clone: Other DNA sequences in the sample encode the same CDR3. The V call is TRBV5-1, the J call TRBJ2-7, with 7 bases identical to TRBD1. CDR1 and CDR2 from the germline V gene are SGHRS and YFSETQ. The V gene end was trimmed by 1 base and the J gene end by 0 bases; junction bases not matched to a gene: 7. This CDR3 region has 16 residues. CDR3 DNA sequence: TGCGCCAGCAGCTTGAGTTTCGGGGACAGCTCCTACGAGCAGTACTTC. Translating it yields CASSLSFGDSSYEQYF.

As DNA, the CDR3 is TGTGCCAGCGGCCCCTCTAGCGGCAGCACAGATACGCAGTATTTT. Translated, it gives CASGPSSGSTDTQYF. The chain carries TRBV25-1 and TRBJ2-3; 7 nucleotides align to TRBD2. Germline V CDR1 and CDR2: MGHDK, SYGVNS. J lost 0 bases, V lost 8 bases, and 8 bases had no gene match. CDR3 size: 15 residues.

This sequence joins TRBV25-1 and TRBJ2-3, with D maybe TRBD2 (6 bases). Trimming left V 6 bases short and J 4 bases short, with 14 bases between. Germline values: CDR1 MGHDK, CDR2 SYGVNS. This CDR3 is built from 14 residues. CDR3 protein: CASSPRGGSDTQYF. DNA of the CDR3: TGTGCCAGCAGCCCCCGTGGAGGGTCAGATACGCAGTATTTT.

V and J are TRBV19 and TRBJ2-1; 10 nucleotides line up with TRBD1. Germline V CDR1 and CDR2: LNHDA, SQIVND (reference sequence). The CDR3 extends over 14 amino acids. Trimming cost V 8 bases and J 9 bases; bases outside gene matches: 10. CDR3: CASLSGQGIGEQFF. The DNA of the CDR3 is TGTGCCAGTCTCTCGGGACAGGGGATCGGTGAGCAGTTCTTC.

The V and J genes are TRBV6-5 and TRBJ2-7, with 8 nucleotides matching TRBD1. CDR1 and CDR2 from the germline V gene are MNHEY and SVGAGI. CDR3 size: 15 residues. Trimming cost V 6 bases and J 0 bases; bases outside gene matches: 7. CDR3 protein: CASRPGDRSSYEQYF. CDR3 coding DNA: TGTGCCAGCAGACCCGGGGACAGGAGCTCCTACGAGCAGTACTTC.

The chain joins TRBV7-8 to TRBJ2-7; D is possibly TRBD2 (6 bases). CDR1 is SGHVS and CDR2 is FQNEAQ in the germline V gene. The CDR3 runs to 16 residues. The V gene lost 4 bases and the J gene lost 3 bases, with 19 bases spanning the gap. The CDR3 DNA reads TGTGCCAGCAGCTCCCGTTCGGGCGGGATCAGCTACGAGCAGTACTTC. It encodes CASSSRSGGISYEQYF. The full variable domain, with the rest looked up from reference TRBV7-8 and TRBJ2-7, is GAGVSQSPRYKVAKRGQDVALRCDPISGHVSLFWYQQALGQGPEFLTYFQNEAQLDKSGLPSDRFFAERPEGSVSTLKIQRTQQEDSAVYLCASSSRSGGISYEQYFGPGTRLTVT.